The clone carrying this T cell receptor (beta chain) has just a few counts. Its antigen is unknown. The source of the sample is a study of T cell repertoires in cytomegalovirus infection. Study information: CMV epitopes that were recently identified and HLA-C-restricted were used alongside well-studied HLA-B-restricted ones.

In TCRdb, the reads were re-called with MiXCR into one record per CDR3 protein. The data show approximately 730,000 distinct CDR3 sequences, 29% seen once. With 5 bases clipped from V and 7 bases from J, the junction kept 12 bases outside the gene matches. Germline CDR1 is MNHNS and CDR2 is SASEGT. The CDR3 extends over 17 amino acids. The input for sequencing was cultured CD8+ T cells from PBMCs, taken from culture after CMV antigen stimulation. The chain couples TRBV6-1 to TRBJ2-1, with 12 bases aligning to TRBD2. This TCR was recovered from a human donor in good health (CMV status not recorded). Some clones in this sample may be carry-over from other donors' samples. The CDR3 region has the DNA TGTGCCAGCAGTTATGGTCCTAGCGGGGGGGCCCAGAATGAGCAGTTCTTC. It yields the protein CASSYGPSGGAQNEQFF.